Ten or more counts support the clone carrying this T cell receptor beta chain. The sample is drawn from a study of T cells in Graves' hyperthyroidism and ophthalmopathy. Amplification of TCR beta CDR3 regions used RNA as the template. HTBI primers were the set used in a first-round RT-PCR of the TCR CDR3. TCRdb fed the multiplex PCR reads into MiXCR, producing one record per CDR3 protein. The table lists 500,000 to 650,000 distinct CDR3 sequences, 14% of them singletons. The CDR3 consists of 13 residues. Per the germline V gene, CDR1 is SQVTM and CDR2 is ANQGSEA. The V end lost 1 base, the J end lost 3 bases, and 9 bases lay between the germline ends. Exclusion of patients followed from uncontrolled infection, other autoimmune disease, pregnancy or lactation.

The sample consisted of blood. The gene calls are TRBV29-1 and TRBJ2-5, with no clear D. This receptor was taken from a woman in her thirties or forties with Graves' hyperthyroidism. The CDR3 protein is CSVEVISEETQYF. CDR3 DNA sequence: TGCAGCGTTGAAGTAATCTCTGAAGAGACCCAGTACTTC. Looking up the rest from reference TRBV29-1 and TRBJ2-5 gives the full variable domain: SAVISQKPSRDICQRGTSLTIQCQVDSQVTMMFWYRQQPGQSLTLIATANQGSEATYESGFVIDKFPISRPNLTFSTLTVSNMSPEDSSIYLCSVEVISEETQYFGPGTRLLVL.